This entry features one TCR beta chain sequence. The Seattle patients, enrolled during active infection, were followed longitudinally. The data were obtained in a study of blood T cell repertoires in COVID-19. Study in general: Specimens from acute and convalescent COVID-19 originated in the United States, Italy and Spain. Sample material is recorded as cDNA or gDNA derived from T cells, B-cell-depleted T cells, or PBMCs.

From germline, CDR1 is MGHDK and CDR2 SYGVNS. V lost 5 bases and J lost 3; bases outside the gene matches: 4. The CDR3 consists of 14 residues. Assay: immunoSEQ multiplex PCR; the TCRdb copy retains only in-frame clones and omits some. Here the sample spans just over 300,000 clones, around 92% being singletons. The chain recombines TRBV25-1 with TRBJ1-2, with 9 positions matching TRBD1. The sequenced sample was peripheral blood. The sequence was collected from a woman in her twenties or thirties with COVID-19, enrolled during active disease. CDR3 sequence (DNA): TGTGCCAGCAGTCGGGGACAGGGTGACTATGGCTACACCTTC. It specifies CASSRGQGDYGYTF.